What follows is one T cell receptor (beta chain) and its context. Its antigen remains undetermined. No per-base quality is available; no much larger clone lies one base away. Inclusive of the bounding cysteine and valine, the CDR3 is 13 residues long. Only the CDR3 DNA is retained, 39 bases long and in frame from the first base. Cut back by 5 bases and 9 bases, the V and J ends lie 17 bases apart. From the germline V gene, CDR1 is SGHTA and CDR2 is FQGTGA. This sample is drawn from a study of T-cell reconstitution after alpha-beta-depleted transplantation in children (dated by TCRdb to the mid-2010s). Background on the whole study: T-cell immune reconstitution after TCRalphabeta/CD19-depleted allogeneic hematopoietic cell transplantation in children was quantitatively tracked in the study by means of TCR repertoire profiling.

Library creation used PCR. The sequencer listed for this sample is Illumina HiSeq 2500. Molecular barcoding was employed in the preparation of TCR libraries, with unique molecular identifiers being used to normalize TCRbeta repertoire quantification. TCRdb reworked the public reads: Q25 trimming with fastp, MiXCR clone assembly, productive beta chains retained. Entries that share a CDR3 protein sequence are merged under the most common genes and DNA. The sample yields around 380,000 distinct CDR3 sequences; roughly 11% were counted once. About 5% of the sample belongs to the ten largest clones. Sequencing was performed on PBMCs from the stem cell graft donor, taken from the stem cell graft. The rearrangement combines TRBV7-3 with TRBJ2-7; tentative D gene TRBD1, with 6 bases matching. The source of this sequence is a human donor who donated a stem cell graft to a child with acute myeloid leukemia. The CDR3 protein sequence reads: CASSLQQGERQYV. The bases read TGTGCCAGCAGCCTCCAACAGGGAGAGAGGCAGTACGTC.